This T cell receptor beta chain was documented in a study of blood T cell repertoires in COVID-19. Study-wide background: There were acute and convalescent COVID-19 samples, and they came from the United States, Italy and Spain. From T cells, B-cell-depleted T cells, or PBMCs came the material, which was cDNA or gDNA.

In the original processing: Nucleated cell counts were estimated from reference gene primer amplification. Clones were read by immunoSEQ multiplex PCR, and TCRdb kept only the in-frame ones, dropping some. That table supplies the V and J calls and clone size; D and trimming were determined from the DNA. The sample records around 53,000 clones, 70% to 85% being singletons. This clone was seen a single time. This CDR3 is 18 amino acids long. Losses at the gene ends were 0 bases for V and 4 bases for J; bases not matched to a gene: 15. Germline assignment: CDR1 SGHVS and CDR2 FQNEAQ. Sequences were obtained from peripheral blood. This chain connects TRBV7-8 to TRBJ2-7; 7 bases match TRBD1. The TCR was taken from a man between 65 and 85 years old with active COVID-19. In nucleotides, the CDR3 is TGTGCCAGCAGCTTAGCTTCCTCAGGACAGGTCTTGTCATACGAGCAGTACTTC. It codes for CASSLASSGQVLSYEQYF. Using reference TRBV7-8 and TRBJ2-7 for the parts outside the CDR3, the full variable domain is GAGVSQSPRYKVAKRGQDVALRCDPISGHVSLFWYQQALGQGPEFLTYFQNEAQLDKSGLPSDRFFAERPEGSVSTLKIQRTQQEDSAVYLCASSLASSGQVLSYEQYFGPGTRLTVT.